This T cell receptor beta chain comes out of a study of Graves' ophthalmopathy and Graves' hyperthyroidism. Study-level findings and limits: The model achieved approximately 71% sensitivity and under 75% specificity for ophthalmopathy progression.

The germline CDR1 and CDR2 sequences are SNHLY and FYNNEI. The CDR3 contains 14 residues. V was shortened by 1 base and J by 2 bases, with 8 bases between the two germline ends. TCR beta CDR3 amplification used RNA transcripts. In the first round, RT-PCR was carried out with HTBI primers, and a multiplex PCR formed the second round. Each CDR3 protein is one row after TCRdb ran MiXCR on the multiplex PCR reads. The repertoire holds about 340,000 distinct CDR3 sequences, with about 17% as singletons. This clonotype was observed many times. Its antigen is unknown. The sample consisted of peripheral blood. The clonotype comes from an adult man with Graves' ophthalmopathy. The chain recombines TRBV2 with TRBJ1-2; D is unresolved. CDR3 amino acids: CASSEVWQNYGYTF. The CDR3 DNA reads TGTGCCAGCAGTGAAGTGTGGCAGAACTATGGCTACACCTTC.